Listed below are T cell receptor beta chains from one sample, sequenced in a study of blood T cell repertoires in COVID-19. Measured with immunoSEQ multiplex PCR; TCRdb has only the in-frame clones, and not every one. The sample contains 240,000 or so clones, around 81% of which appear only once. Sequenced: peripheral blood. The receptor set was obtained from a woman of 80 years or more with COVID-19, enrolled during active disease. The CDR3 runs from the conserved cysteine through the conserved F or W. The D gene is left open where the match is weak. Not every row has a clone size; where given, it reads once, few, many or a size class.

cdr3_aa cdr3_nt v_call d_call j_call clone_size
CASSLGGNLYNEQFF TGCGCCAGCAGCTTGGGCGGTAACCTTTACAATGAGCAGTTCTTC TRBV5-1 NA TRBJ2-1 NA
CASSQGQGISNQPQHF TGCGCCAGCAGCCAAGGACAGGGGATTAGCAATCAGCCCCAGCATTTT TRBV4-1 TRBD1 TRBJ1-5 NA
CASGLEGAGGYTF TGCGCCAGCGGCCTGGAGGGGGCAGGTGGCTACACCTTC TRBV5-1 TRBD1 TRBJ1-2 few
CASSQVFGGKFF TGTGCCAGCAGCCAAGTTTTCGGGGGGAAATTCTTC TRBV3-1/TRBV3-2 TRBD2 TRBJ2-1 NA
CASSLTSNEQYF TGTGCCAGCAGCCTTACATCGAACGAGCAGTACTTC TRBV12-3/TRBV12-4 NA TRBJ2-7 NA
CASPLASYNEQFF TGTGCCAGCCCTCTAGCGAGCTACAATGAGCAGTTCTTC TRBV2 NA TRBJ2-1 NA
CASSLIDTEAFF TGTGCCAGCAGCCTAATTGACACTGAAGCTTTCTTT TRBV3-1/TRBV3-2 NA TRBJ1-1 few
CASSSLQTGNTIYF TGTGCCAGCAGTTCTCTCCAGACAGGGAACACCATATATTTT TRBV27 TRBD1 TRBJ1-3 NA
CASSSMGASGNTIYF TGTGCCAGCAGCTCGATGGGGGCGTCTGGAAACACCATATATTTT TRBV7-9 NA TRBJ1-3 NA
CASSRSWGDTEAFF TGTGCCAGCAGCAGGAGTTGGGGGGACACTGAAGCTTTCTTT TRBV11-2 NA TRBJ1-1 NA
CASSLAGAGVSTDTQYF TGTGCCAGCAGCTTAGCGGGAGCGGGAGTAAGCACAGATACGCAGTATTTT TRBV7-2 TRBD2 TRBJ2-3 NA
CASSLGGVGTYEQYF TGTGCCAGCAGTTTAGGAGGAGTGGGGACCTACGAGCAGTACTTC TRBV28 NA TRBJ2-7 NA
CASSYSKVQEAFF TGTGCCAGCAGTTACTCGAAAGTACAGGAAGCTTTCTTT TRBV6-5 NA TRBJ1-1 NA
CATSHRGTASNTGELFF TGTGCCACCAGCCATAGAGGGACAGCCTCGAACACCGGGGAGCTGTTTTTT TRBV24-1 TRBD1 TRBJ2-2 NA
CASSGRGPYETQYF TGTGCCAGCAGCGGCAGGGGGCCCTATGAGACCCAGTACTTC TRBV5-8 TRBD1 TRBJ2-5 once
CAWREELAEAFF TGTGCCTGGAGAGAGGAATTAGCTGAAGCTTTCTTT TRBV30 NA TRBJ1-1 few
CASSYGTGRGGNEQFF TGTGCCAGCAGCTACGGGACAGGGAGAGGAGGAAATGAGCAGTTCTTC TRBV7-2 TRBD1 TRBJ2-1 NA
CASLRTSGKYNEQFF TGTGCCAGCCTGAGGACTAGCGGGAAATACAATGAGCAGTTCTTC TRBV7-2 TRBD2 TRBJ2-1 few
CASSQEGGRHDQPQHF TGCGCCAGCAGCCAAGAGGGAGGGCGCCACGATCAGCCCCAGCATTTT TRBV4-3 NA TRBJ1-5 NA
CAWMGLAGNYEQYF TGTGCCTGGATGGGACTAGCGGGCAACTACGAGCAGTACTTC TRBV30 TRBD2 TRBJ2-7 NA
CATPPGSGSPLHF TGTGCCACCCCCCCGGGAAGCGGTTCACCCCTCCACTTT TRBV24-1 NA TRBJ1-6 NA
CASSSYSGETQYF TGTGCCAGCAGCTCTTACAGCGGGGAGACCCAGTACTTC TRBV7-2 NA TRBJ2-5 NA
CATSPRDRGPNQPQHF TGTGCCACCAGCCCAAGGGACAGGGGACCCAATCAGCCCCAGCATTTT TRBV15 TRBD1 TRBJ1-5 NA
CASSPPLGVYNEQFF TGCGCCAGCAGCCCTCCCCTAGGGGTATACAATGAGCAGTTCTTC TRBV5-1 NA TRBJ2-1 NA
CASSIGAGGPDTQYF TGTGCCAGTAGTATAGGAGCGGGAGGGCCAGATACGCAGTATTTT TRBV19 TRBD2 TRBJ2-3 NA
CASSPKGGGHYEQYF TGTGCCAGCAGCCCCAAGGGCGGGGGGCACTACGAGCAGTACTTC TRBV7-3 TRBD2 TRBJ2-7 once
CASSLAGVTDTQYF TGTGCCAGCAGTTTAGCGGGGGTCACAGATACGCAGTATTTT TRBV28 TRBD2 TRBJ2-3 NA
CASSLESRMNTEAFF TGCGCCAGCAGCTTGGAAAGCCGCATGAACACTGAAGCTTTCTTT TRBV5-1 NA TRBJ1-1 NA
CASKAANQPQHF TGTGCCAGCAAAGCGGCGAATCAGCCCCAGCATTTT TRBV6-5 NA TRBJ1-5 NA
CASSLAGGRGSREQYF TGTGCCAGCAGCTTAGCCGGCGGACGGGGGTCTCGAGAGCAGTACTTC TRBV7-8 NA TRBJ2-7 NA
CASSNSGQGTNSPLHF TGTGCCAGCAGTAACAGCGGACAGGGGACTAATTCACCCCTCCACTTT TRBV28 TRBD1 TRBJ1-6 NA
CAWSVLAGRSPLHF TGTGCCTGGAGTGTACTGGCGGGGAGGTCACCCCTCCACTTT TRBV30 NA TRBJ1-6 NA
CAWSRQSNTEAFF TGTGCCTGGAGTCGACAGTCTAACACTGAAGCTTTCTTT TRBV30 NA TRBJ1-1 NA
CASSPNRAGNTIYF TGTGCCAGCAGCCCAAATCGGGCTGGAAACACCATATATTTT TRBV11-2 NA TRBJ1-3 NA
CASSLVGRRVNEQFF TGCGCCAGCAGCCTAGTGGGGAGGCGAGTGAATGAGCAGTTCTTC TRBV5-1 NA TRBJ2-1 NA
CASSVRQGGNYGYTF TGTGCCAGCAGCGTCCGACAGGGGGGTAACTATGGCTACACCTTC TRBV21-1 NA TRBJ1-2 NA
CASSLVQNYGYTF TGTGCCAGCAGCTTGGTCCAGAACTATGGCTACACCTTC TRBV5-6 NA TRBJ1-2 NA
CARSLGRSPLHF TGTGCCAGAAGCTTAGGCAGGTCACCCCTCCACTTT TRBV7-5 NA TRBJ1-6 NA
CASSLAPGQGGQPQHF TGCGCCAGCAGCTTGGCCCCGGGACAGGGGGGTCAGCCCCAGCATTTT TRBV5-1 TRBD1 TRBJ1-5 NA
CASSQARQGARFGYTF TGCGCCAGCAGCCAGGCCCGACAGGGAGCGCGGTTTGGCTACACCTTC TRBV4-3 TRBD1 TRBJ1-2 many
CSASGPDLYEKLFF TGCAGTGCTAGTGGACCGGACTTGTATGAAAAACTGTTTTTT TRBV20-1 NA TRBJ1-4 NA
CASSLGGAGNTQYF TGTGCCAGCAGCTTAGGTGGTGCGGGTAATACGCAGTATTTT TRBV7-2 NA TRBJ2-3 once
CASSSGQLRDSPLHF TGTGCCAGCAGCTCGGGACAGCTGAGGGATTCACCCCTCCACTTT TRBV7-2 TRBD1 TRBJ1-6 NA
CASSLKGMNTEAFF TGTGCCAGCAGCTTAAAGGGGATGAACACTGAAGCTTTCTTT TRBV7-3 NA TRBJ1-1 many
CASSWTLNTEAFF TGTGCCAGCAGCTGGACACTGAACACTGAAGCTTTCTTT TRBV11-3 NA TRBJ1-1 NA
CATEQGVTDTQYF TGTGCCACCGAACAGGGGGTTACAGATACGCAGTATTTT TRBV2 TRBD1 TRBJ2-3 NA
CAIKQGPNQPQHF TGTGCCATTAAACAGGGACCCAATCAGCCCCAGCATTTT TRBV19 NA TRBJ1-5 NA
CAIRSAGELFF TGTGCCATCAGATCGGCCGGGGAGCTGTTTTTT TRBV10-3 NA TRBJ2-2 NA
CASSLGEALGDTQYF TGTGCCAGCAGCTTAGGGGAGGCCTTGGGGGATACGCAGTATTTT TRBV7-2 NA TRBJ2-3 NA
CASSQDGTGINEQFF TGCGCCAGCAGCCAAGATGGGACAGGGATCAATGAGCAGTTCTTC TRBV4-3 TRBD1 TRBJ2-1 NA
CASSETGGVGSYGYTF TGTGCCAGCAGTGAGACAGGAGGCGTAGGCAGCTATGGCTACACCTTC TRBV6-1 NA TRBJ1-2 NA
CASSVPPNYEQYF TGTGCCAGCAGCGTTCCCCCAAACTACGAGCAGTACTTC TRBV9 NA TRBJ2-7 NA
CATSLFNEKLFF TGTGCCACCAGCCTCTTTAATGAAAAACTGTTTTTT TRBV24-1 NA TRBJ1-4 NA